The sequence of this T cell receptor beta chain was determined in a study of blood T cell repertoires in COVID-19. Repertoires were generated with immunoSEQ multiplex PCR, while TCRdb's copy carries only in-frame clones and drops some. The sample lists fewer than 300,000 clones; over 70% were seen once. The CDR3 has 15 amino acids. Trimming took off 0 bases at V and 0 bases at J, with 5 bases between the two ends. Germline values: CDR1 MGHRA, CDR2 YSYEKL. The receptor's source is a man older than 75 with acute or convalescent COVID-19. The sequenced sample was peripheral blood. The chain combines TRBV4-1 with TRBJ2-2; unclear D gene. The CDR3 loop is CASSQEITNTGELFF. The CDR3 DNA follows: TGCGCCAGCAGCCAAGAAATCACGAACACCGGGGAGCTGTTTTTT.